This T cell receptor (beta chain) was identified during a study of blood T cell repertoires in COVID-19 (dated by TCRdb to about 2020). Notes on the research overall: The collaborator samples originated in the United States, Italy and Spain and spanned the acute and convalescent phases of COVID-19. The material from the prospective study consisted of cDNA or gDNA derived from T cells, B-cell-depleted T cells, or PBMCs. The dataset comprised deeply sampled blood TCRbeta repertoires from subjects exposed to, actively infected with, or recovered from COVID-19. A freely available public database, intended as a resource for researchers studying the immune response to SARS-CoV-2, is where the repertoires were released. The samples were drawn from the first 160 participants of the ongoing ImmuneRACE study and from 1,254 subjects provided by 6 global collaborators. Nearly every sample came with metadata listing a de-identified subject ID, COVID-19 status, age in years and sex. Where available, HLA class I and class II types were taken from metadata supplied by the sample provider and were not determined by assay-based typing.

General study outcomes and caveats: How much clinical and demographic metadata was included differed by source and by participant, and the metadata was provided uncurated.

As regards this clone: The antigen this receptor binds is unknown. No base qualities exist here, and no much larger clone lies one base off it.

TCRbeta CDR3 regions were amplified from genomic DNA by means of the immunoSEQ Assay, a bias-controlled multiplex PCR. The authors' pipeline ran thus. The number of nucleated cells in each sample was estimated from the amplification of reference gene primers within the assay. To quantify the absolute abundance of each unique TCRbeta CDR3 rearrangement, sequence reads were collapsed and filtered. For each sample, productive Simpson clonality was calculated as the square root of Simpson's diversity index over productive rearrangements. TCRdb carries this immuneACCESS record with in-frame sequences only. Its versions omit some clonotypes, under half of them owing to an unresolved V gene in the studies checked, with the rest unexplained. That table gives V, J and clone size, and the DNA gave D and trimming. The sample has approximately 300,000 clones on record, over 70% of them singletons. Jointly, the top ten make up roughly 1.2% of the sample.

The collaborating institutions used their own protocols to collect whole blood in K2EDTA tubes. For TCRbeta analysis, collaborator samples were shipped as frozen whole blood, as isolated PBMCs, or as DNA extracted from either sample type. Per the germline V gene (reference sequence), SEHNR is the CDR1 and FQNEAQ is the CDR2. V is cut by 6 bases and J by 7 bases, and the space between the germline ends is 12 bases. The CDR3, cysteine through phenylalanine, is 12 amino acids long. Only the CDR3 part of the read is kept: 36 bases, read in frame from the first base. The receptor comes from a woman aged 50 to 60 with acute or convalescent COVID-19. Sequences were obtained from peripheral blood. The rearrangement combines TRBV7-9 with TRBJ1-1, with no confident D gene call. The CDR3 region: CASSNHPGEAFF. The nucleotide sequence reads as follows: TGTGCCAGCAGTAATCACCCAGGTGAAGCTTTCTTT.